What follows are 24 T cell receptor beta chains derived from one specimen sequenced in a study of metastatic and nonmetastatic thyroid tumors. Not a single patient had been given any form of treatment at any point before undergoing thyroid surgery. TCRdb reanalyzed the PCR reads with MiXCR. The repertoire holds roughly 13,000 clones, with less than 35% as singletons. Sequencing used tumor tissue. Receptors originate from a female donor with papillary thyroid cancer or a benign thyroid nodule (not recorded which). Some clones in this sample may be carry-over from other donors' samples.

Note on this clone: A single base separates this from a much larger clone, so it may be a read error. V is TRBV12-3 or TRBV12-4 and J is TRBJ1-5, with 8 bases that match TRBD1. The CDR3 has 8 amino acids. CDR3: CASMDRDF. DNA of the CDR3: TGTGCCAGCATGGACAGGGATTTT.

The chain is built from TRBV9 and TRBJ2-7; possibly TRBD2 for D (6 bases). CDR1 SGDLS and CDR2 YYNGEE come from the germline V gene. The length of the CDR3 is 16 residues. V was clipped by 2 bases and J by 2 bases, with 17 bases between them. The chain's CDR3 is CASSVGLAAEAYEQYF. CDR3 DNA: TGTGCCAGCAGCGTCGGGTTAGCGGCTGAAGCCTACGAGCAGTACTTC.

The chain is built from TRBV6-1 and TRBJ2-7, with D unresolved. Germline V lookup: CDR1 MNHNS, CDR2 SASEGT. Trimming pared 6 bases from V and 1 base from J, leaving 10 bases between. The CDR3 is made up of 13 amino acids. CDR3 DNA: TGTGCCAGCAGCCCCGGTGGGTCCTACGAGCAGTACTTC. It codes for CASSPGGSYEQYF.

By share, this clone ranks as medium-sized (0.01 to 0.1%). The genes are TRBV20-1 and TRBJ2-7, with TRBD2 matching 10 bases. Germline CDR1 reads DFQATT; CDR2 reads SNEGSKA (reference sequence). The CDR3 is made up of 14 amino acids. V shed 3 bases, J shed 0 bases, and the junction held 2 bases outside the gene matches. CDR3 region: CSASASGGSYEQYF. In DNA form, the CDR3 reads TGCAGTGCTAGTGCTAGCGGGGGCTCCTACGAGCAGTACTTC.

Ten or more counts support this clone. The V and J genes are TRBV6-1 and TRBJ1-4, with unresolved D. Germline loops: CDR1 MNHNS, CDR2 SASEGT. This CDR3 spans 14 amino acids. V dropped 1 base and J dropped 7 bases, with 10 bases sitting between them. The CDR3 spells CASSEDPEGEKLFF. The CDR3 DNA sequence: TGTGCCAGCAGTGAAGACCCTGAGGGTGAAAAACTGTTTTTT.

The J gene is TRBJ2-2, the V gene TRBV27; D is unclear. The CDR3 is 13 residues long. V gave up 3 bases and J gave up 6 bases, with 8 bases separating them. Looked up from germline, CDR1 is MNHEY and CDR2 is SMNVEV (reference sequence). The CDR3 nucleotides are TGTGCCAGCAGTTTCGGGTTTGCCGGGGAGCTGTTTTTT. Residues: CASSFGFAGELFF.

A few counts support this clone. The chain joins TRBV27 to TRBJ2-1; 7 nucleotides match TRBD1. V dropped 4 bases and J dropped 5; count of bases not matched to a gene: 8. This CDR3 has 15 residues. CDR1 MNHEY and CDR2 SMNVEV come from the germline V gene (reference sequence). The CDR3 protein is CASSWTGTANNEQFF. The CDR3 DNA reads as TGTGCCAGCAGTTGGACCGGGACAGCCAACAATGAGCAGTTCTTC.

Relative to its sample, this clone is medium-sized. The chain joins TRBV5-1 to TRBJ2-7, with 8 nucleotides matching TRBD1. Germline V lookup: CDR1 SGHRS, CDR2 YFSETQ. Unmatched junction bases numbered 5, after V lost 0 bases and J lost 3 bases. This CDR3 comprises 15 residues. CDR3 in amino acids: CASSLGTGLNYEQYF. CDR3 nucleotide sequence: TGCGCCAGCAGCTTGGGGACAGGGCTTAACTACGAGCAGTACTTC.

This clone was observed a handful of times. V gene TRBV6-2 or TRBV6-3 combines with J gene TRBJ2-1, with D perhaps matching TRBD2 (6 bases). Germline CDR1 and CDR2: MNHEY and SVGEGT. V was pared by 0 bases and J by 0 bases, with 6 bases between. CDR3 size: 15 residues. For the CDR3, the DNA is TGTGCCAGCAGTTACTCTAGCGGCTCCTACAATGAGCAGTTCTTC. Translation gives CASSYSSGSYNEQFF.

This clone has more than one count but fewer than ten. V and J are TRBV12-3 or TRBV12-4 and TRBJ1-1; weak D call: TRBD1 (5 bases). The CDR3 has 13 amino acids. Trimming took 6 bases from V and 5 from J, leaving 13 bases between them. CDR3 sequence (DNA): TGTGCCAGCAGCCGGGACGGCAAAACTGAAGCTTTCTTT. Its translation is CASSRDGKTEAFF.

Many counts were recorded for this clone. Germline and junction disagree at one end, which may indicate a read error. The chain is built from TRBV7-7 and TRBJ2-1; 9 bases align to TRBD2. The CDR3 consists of 16 residues. Germline lookup yields CDR1 SSHAT and CDR2 FNYEAQ (reference sequence). The chain's CDR3 is CASSLGPSGNVGEQFF. The CDR3 nucleotides are TGTGCTAGCAGCTTAGGACCTAGCGGGAATGTCGGTGAGCAGTTCTTC.

This clone was counted a single time. The V call is TRBV3-1, the J call TRBJ2-7, with unresolved D. The CDR3 runs to 16 residues. The germline gives CDR1 LGHDT, CDR2 YNNKEL (reference sequence). V dropped 4 bases and J dropped 2 bases, with 18 bases sitting between them. This CDR3 reads CASSPQFSDPAYEQYF. The CDR3 DNA reads as TGTGCCAGCAGCCCTCAATTTAGTGACCCCGCCTACGAGCAGTACTTC.

This clone showed up just a few times. The V and J genes are TRBV25-1 and TRBJ1-1; no clear D gene. The CDR3 runs to 14 residues. Germline loops: CDR1 MGHDK, CDR2 SYGVNS. Trimming removed 1 base from V and 2 bases from J, with 8 bases in between. The CDR3 loop reads CASSEFRANTEAFF. The CDR3 nucleotides are TGTGCCAGCAGTGAATTTAGGGCTAACACTGAAGCTTTCTTT.

This clone was observed at least ten times. The chain joins TRBV5-1 to TRBJ1-1; D is undetermined. Trimming removed 0 bases from V and 0 bases from J, with 6 bases in between. The CDR3 has 14 amino acids. Germline CDR1 and CDR2: SGHRS and YFSETQ. This CDR3 is CASSLDAMNTEAFF. For the CDR3, the DNA is TGCGCCAGCAGCTTGGATGCAATGAACACTGAAGCTTTCTTT.

The chain is built from TRBV11-2 and TRBJ2-1, with D maybe TRBD2 (6 bases). CDR1 is SGHAT and CDR2 is FQNNGV in the germline V gene. This CDR3 has 13 amino acids. V was cut by 5 bases and J by 9 bases, with 14 bases left in between. The CDR3 region is CASSRERGSEQFF. The CDR3 nucleotides are TGTGCCAGCAGCCGGGAGAGGGGATCTGAGCAGTTCTTC.

This clone came up many times. A junction boundary mismatches the germline segment, possibly from a read error. Other nucleotide sequences in the sample specify the same CDR3. The rearrangement links TRBV4-1 to TRBJ2-7, with 10 bases that match TRBD2. CDR1 and CDR2 (germline): MGHRA, YSYEKL. CDR3 length equals 17 residues. CDR3 in DNA: TGCGCCAACAGCCCAACTACCGGGCTAGCGGGAGATTCCGAGCAGTACTTC. Encoded protein: CANSPTTGLAGDSEQYF.

This clone was counted a single time. The V gene is TRBV30, the J gene TRBJ2-7, with 14 bases aligning to TRBD2. The CDR3 runs to 16 residues. CDR1 GTSNPN and CDR2 SVGIG come from the germline V gene (reference sequence). The ends lost 3 bases at V and 2 bases at J; junction bases unmatched: 6. CDR3 bases: TGTGCCTGGAGGGCACAGGGACTAGCGGGAGCCTACGAGCAGTACTTC. Translating gives CAWRAQGLAGAYEQYF.

By sample fraction, this clone is medium-sized. The chain uses TRBV19 and TRBJ2-1; D may be TRBD1 (7 bases). This CDR3 region has 15 residues. CDR1 is LNHDA, CDR2 SQIVND, per germline (reference sequence). The ends were cut back, 4 bases at V and 2 bases at J, with 12 bases in the middle. This chain's CDR3 is CASSTSRGAYNEQFF. CDR3 DNA: TGTGCCAGTAGTACATCCAGGGGGGCCTACAATGAGCAGTTCTTC.

In its sample, this clone was seen many times. The chain is built from TRBV4-2 and TRBJ2-3; no clear D gene. Germline values: CDR1 LGHNA, CDR2 YNFKEQ. CDR3 length equals 12 residues. The ends were cut back, 0 bases at V and 11 bases at J, with 9 bases in the middle. CDR3 in DNA: TGTGCCAGCAGCCAAGATCAAGGCTTGCAGTATTTT. Protein: CASSQDQGLQYF.

Concerning this clone: A much larger clonotype is one base distant, so this may be a read error. CDR3 residues: CSANGGDRGTDTQYF. The CDR3 DNA follows: TGCAGTGCTAACGGGGGGGACAGGGGAACGGATACGCAGTATTTT. The chain combines TRBV20-1 with TRBJ2-3; TRBD1 aligns across 10 bases. The length of the CDR3 is 15 residues. Germline loops: CDR1 DFQATT, CDR2 SNEGSKA (reference sequence). V lost 4 bases, J lost 6 bases, and 10 bases stayed unmatched.

The V and J genes are TRBV20-1 and TRBJ2-7; 10 bases align to TRBD2. The CDR3 totals 14 residues. The junction had 5 bases not matched to a gene; V was cut back by 6 bases and J by 0 bases. Per the germline V gene, CDR1 is DFQATT and CDR2 is SNEGSKA (reference sequence). In nucleotides, the CDR3 is TGCAGTGCGAGAAGCGGGGGGGACTCCTACGAGCAGTACTTC. This encodes CSARSGGDSYEQYF.

This clone was detected ten times or more. The genes are TRBV7-2 and TRBJ2-2; a weak D match, TRBD2 (6 bases). V lost 0 bases and J lost 0, with 11 bases in between. The CDR3 is 17 residues long. Germline-derived CDR1 and CDR2 are SGHTA and FQGNSA. Here the CDR3 DNA reads TGTGCCAGCAGCTTAGCCCTACCGGGGGCGAACACCGGGGAGCTGTTTTTT. Translation: CASSLALPGANTGELFF.

The chain couples TRBV3-1 to TRBJ2-1, with TRBD2 identical over 10 bases. The trim removed 0 bases at V and 8 bases at J, leaving 7 bases unmatched. This CDR3 region has 16 residues. CDR1 and CDR2 from the germline V gene are LGHDT and YNNKEL (reference sequence). The CDR3 DNA reads TGTGCCAGCAGCCAAGACCCTGCTAGCGGGAGTTATGAGCAGTTCTTC. Translated: CASSQDPASGSYEQFF.

Sample share makes this clone medium-sized (0.01 to 0.1%). The CDR3 nucleotides read TGTGCCAGCAGTCCCCGACAGGGAGATGGCTACACCTTC. Translating it yields CASSPRQGDGYTF. This chain uses TRBV12-3 or TRBV12-4 with TRBJ1-2; 7 bases align to TRBD1. Trimming took 5 bases from V and 6 from J; bases not matched to a gene: 6. This CDR3 comprises 13 residues.